The 20 T cell receptor beta chains listed next were all sequenced from one sample in a study of identifying expanded T cells in peripheral blood. Data came from immunoSEQ multiplex PCR; TCRdb stores just in-frame clones and leaves some out. The data show more than 80,000 clones, 88% seen once. The source material was blood. These receptors originate from a person aged 18-70 years in good health.

The chain uses TRBV5-4 and TRBJ2-7; tentative D call: TRBD2 (6 bases). Trimming removed 4 bases from V and 5 bases from J, with 16 bases in between. This CDR3 is built from 14 residues. From germline, CDR1 is SGHNT and CDR2 YYREEE (reference sequence). The CDR3 loop reads CASSPMAGRNEQYF. Written as DNA, the CDR3 is TGTGCCAGCAGCCCCATGGCGGGGCGGAACGAGCAGTACTTC.

The gene calls are TRBV4-2 and TRBJ2-7, with a tentative D call TRBD2 (6 bases). The CDR3 contains 15 residues. Germline CDR1 LGHNA, CDR2 YNFKEQ. Trimming cost V 1 base and J 1 base, with 11 bases left between them. The CDR3 region has the DNA TGTGCCAGCAGCCAAGCGCGGGGTTCTTCCTACGAGCAGTACTTC. Protein product: CASSQARGSSYEQYF.

The chain has TRBV23-1 and TRBJ2-7, with D unresolved. TRBV23-1 falls under the ORF class, with uncertain function. Between the trimmed V and J ends, which lost 4 bases and 4 bases, there was a span of 5 bases. The CDR3 spans 11 residues. The CDR3 is CASSRRYEQYF. In nucleotides, the CDR3 is TGCGCCAGCAGTCGTAGATACGAGCAGTACTTC.

Written as DNA, the CDR3 is TGTGCCAGCAGGATAAGGCACAGTCCTAGCTCCTACAATGAGCAGTTCTTC. Its protein is CASRIRHSPSSYNEQFF. The chain carries TRBV27 and TRBJ2-1, with no clear D. V lost 6 bases and J 0 bases, leaving 18 bases between the germline ends. CDR1 and CDR2 from the germline V gene are MNHEY and SMNVEV (reference sequence). The CDR3 is 17 residues long.

This clone was seen only once. The gene calls are TRBV7-9 and TRBJ2-7; a possible D gene is TRBD1 (6 bases). The V and J ends lost 6 bases and 3 bases respectively, with 9 bases between them. Germline V gene data show CDR1 as SEHNR and CDR2 as FQNEAQ (reference sequence). The CDR3 is 12 residues long. The CDR3 coding sequence is TGTGCCAGCAGTCAGACAGGCTACGAGCAGTACTTC. Translation: CASSQTGYEQYF.

The chain is built from TRBV27 and TRBJ1-3; 8 bases are a match to TRBD1. Germline values: CDR1 MNHEY, CDR2 SMNVEV (reference sequence). J gave up 4 bases and V 5 bases, and 1 base lay outside the gene matches. The CDR3 loop spans 13 amino acids. The CDR3 nucleotides read TGTGCCAGCAGTGACAGGGGAGGAAACACCATATATTTT. This gives the protein CASSDRGGNTIYF.

The chain has TRBV6-1 and TRBJ1-5; D uncertain. V lost 5 bases and J lost 3, with 8 bases in between. CDR3 size: 13 residues. CDR1 is MNHNS, CDR2 SASEGT, per germline. The CDR3 loop reads CASSMNFNQPQHF. The CDR3 DNA sequence: TGTGCCAGCAGTATGAACTTCAATCAGCCCCAGCATTTT.

The chain carries TRBV5-4 and TRBJ2-6; 12 positions match TRBD1. V lost 3 bases to trimming and J lost 1 base; unmatched junction nucleotides: 2. The CDR3 totals 17 residues. Germline values: CDR1 SGHNT, CDR2 YYREEE (reference sequence). This CDR3 is CASSWGQGASGANVLTF. Written as DNA, the CDR3 is TGTGCCAGCAGCTGGGGACAGGGGGCTTCTGGGGCCAACGTCCTGACTTTC.

There are a few counts of this clone. The rearrangement links TRBV30 to TRBJ1-3; D is undetermined. This CDR3 has 13 residues. The germline gives CDR1 GTSNPN, CDR2 SVGIG (reference sequence). V was trimmed by 5 bases and J by 2 bases, leaving 10 bases between them. The CDR3 sequence is CAWERAAGNTIYF. DNA of the CDR3: TGTGCCTGGGAACGGGCAGCTGGAAACACCATATATTTT.

The chain has TRBV4-1 and TRBJ1-2, with D perhaps TRBD1 (6 bases). The CDR3 consists of 16 residues. Trimming removed 3 bases at V and 4 bases at J, with 18 bases between. Germline V gene lookup returns CDR1 MGHRA and CDR2 YSYEKL. The CDR3 bases are TGCGCCAGCAGCCAGGGGCGACAGGCTCCTATCTATGGCTACACCTTC. It encodes CASSQGRQAPIYGYTF.

This clone appeared once. V is TRBV5-6 and J is TRBJ1-1; a possible D gene is TRBD1 (5 bases). The CDR3 is 16 residues long. From germline, CDR1 is SGHDT and CDR2 YYEEEE. Trimming shortened V by 4 bases and J by 6 bases, and 22 bases separated the two germline ends. The CDR3 nucleotides read TGTGCCAGCAGCGCCCTCGGGGTGGGGCAAGTCGCTGAAGCTTTCTTT. It encodes CASSALGVGQVAEAFF.

The CDR3 sequence: CASSGVRRGSLTVTQYF. The CDR3 DNA follows: TGCGCCAGCAGCGGGGTGAGGCGGGGCTCCTTAACCGTGACCCAGTACTTC. The chain uses TRBV5-1 and TRBJ2-5, with D possibly being TRBD2 (6 bases). CDR3 length equals 17 residues. Germline V gene lookup returns CDR1 SGHRS and CDR2 YFSETQ. The V and J ends lost 4 bases and 7 bases respectively, with 26 bases between them.

The chain combines TRBV11-3 with TRBJ2-1, with 10 bases lining up with TRBD2. CDR1 and CDR2 (germline): SGHNT, YENEEA. CDR3 size: 14 residues. V lost 2 bases to trimming and J lost 9 bases; unmatched junction nucleotides: 4. Here the CDR3 reads CASSLKSSGGEQFF. CDR3 sequence (DNA): TGTGCCAGCAGCTTAAAATCTAGCGGGGGTGAGCAGTTCTTC.

The chain uses TRBV15 and TRBJ2-3; D ambiguous. Germline CDR1 reads LNHNV; CDR2 reads YYDKDF (reference sequence). The CDR3 contains 14 residues. Trimming stripped 0 bases from V and 4 bases from J, with 8 bases between. CDR3 bases: TGTGCCACCAGCAGAGATAGGGCGTCAGATACGCAGTATTTT. It codes for CATSRDRASDTQYF.

The rearrangement uses TRBV7-9 and TRBJ2-5; D is unresolved. Trimming stripped 4 bases from V and 5 bases from J, with 17 bases between. Germline-derived CDR1 and CDR2 are SEHNR and FQNEAQ (reference sequence). The CDR3 loop spans 15 amino acids. In DNA form, the CDR3 reads TGTGCCAGCAGCTCCCCGGGCCCAAAGTGGGAGACCCAGTACTTC. It is translated as CASSSPGPKWETQYF.

The chain recombines TRBV2 with TRBJ2-7; TRBD1 agrees at 8 bases. The CDR3 sequence is 16 residues long. Trimming removed 10 bases from V and 0 bases from J; junction bases left unmatched: 14. Germline loops: CDR1 SNHLY, CDR2 FYNNEI. CDR3 in amino acids: CATEGVDRALSYEQYF. Written as DNA, the CDR3 is TGTGCCACCGAGGGAGTGGACAGGGCGCTCTCCTACGAGCAGTACTTC.

The chain has TRBV27 and TRBJ2-3; D tentatively fits TRBD1 or TRBD2 (6 bases each). Trimming left V 2 bases short and J 0 bases short, with 12 bases between. Looked up from germline, CDR1 is MNHEY and CDR2 is SMNVEV (reference sequence). The CDR3 sequence is 16 residues long. CDR3 loop: CASSLMGGKSTDTQYF. The DNA for the CDR3 is TGTGCCAGCAGTTTAATGGGGGGCAAAAGCACAGATACGCAGTATTTT.

The chain employs TRBV28 and TRBJ2-5; 7 nucleotides line up with TRBD1. CDR1 MDHEN and CDR2 SYDVKM come from the germline V gene. Trimming took 5 bases from V and 13 from J; bases not matched to a gene: 13. There are 13 residues in the CDR3. The CDR3 reads CASSGIAGGSGYF. The CDR3 nucleotides read TGTGCCAGCAGTGGAATCGCAGGGGGTTCTGGGTACTTC.

The chain recombines TRBV27 with TRBJ2-7; no definite D call. V was shortened by 0 bases and J by 0 bases, with 6 bases between the two germline ends. Germline lookup yields CDR1 MNHEY and CDR2 SMNVEV (reference sequence). The CDR3 has 14 amino acids. DNA of the CDR3: TGTGCCAGCAGTTTATCCCTCAGCTCCTACGAGCAGTACTTC. This codes for CASSLSLSSYEQYF.

J is TRBJ2-7 and V is TRBV30; 9 bases agree with TRBD1. Germline loops: CDR1 GTSNPN, CDR2 SVGIG (reference sequence). This CDR3 has 13 amino acids. The J segment lost 5 bases and the V segment lost 0 bases, leaving 2 bases of the junction unmatched. The CDR3, as DNA: TGTGCCTGGAGTGTCAACAGGGGGCACGAGCAGTACTTC. Amino acids: CAWSVNRGHEQYF.